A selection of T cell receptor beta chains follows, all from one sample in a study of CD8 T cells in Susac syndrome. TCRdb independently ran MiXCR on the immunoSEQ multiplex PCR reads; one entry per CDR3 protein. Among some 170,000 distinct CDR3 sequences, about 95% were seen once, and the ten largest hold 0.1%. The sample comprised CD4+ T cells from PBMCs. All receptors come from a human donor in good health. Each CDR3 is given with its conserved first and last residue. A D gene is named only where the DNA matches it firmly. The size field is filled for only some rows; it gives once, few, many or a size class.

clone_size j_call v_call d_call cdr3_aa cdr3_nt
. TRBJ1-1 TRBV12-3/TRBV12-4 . CASSLGQGKAFF TGTGCCAGCAGTTTAGGGCAGGGGAAGGCTTTCTTT
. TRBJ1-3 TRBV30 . CAWSVVQTSGNTIYF TGTGCCTGGAGTGTAGTACAGACCTCTGGAAACACCATATATTTT
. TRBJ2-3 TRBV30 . CAWSYTARGGDTQYF TGTGCCTGGAGCTATACGGCGAGAGGGGGAGATACGCAGTATTTT
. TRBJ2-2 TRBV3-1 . CASSQGRAQTGELFF TGTGCCAGCAGCCAAGGCCGGGCCCAAACCGGGGAGCTGTTTTTT
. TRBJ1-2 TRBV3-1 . CASSLLFLGVWGYTF TGTGCCAGCAGCCTCCTCTTCTTGGGCGTCTGGGGCTACACCTTC
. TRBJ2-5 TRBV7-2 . CASSSQGGQETQYF TGTGCCAGCAGCTCCCAGGGGGGCCAAGAGACCCAGTACTTC
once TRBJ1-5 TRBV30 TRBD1 CAWSFRGSQPQHF TGTGCCTGGAGTTTCAGGGGGAGTCAGCCCCAGCATTTT
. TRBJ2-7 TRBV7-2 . CASSLQLSGYEQYF TGTGCCAGCAGCTTACAGCTTAGCGGCTACGAGCAGTACTTC
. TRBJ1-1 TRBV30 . CAWRGTTGTEAFF TGTGCCTGGAGGGGGACCACAGGGACTGAAGCTTTCTTT
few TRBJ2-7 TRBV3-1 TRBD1 CASSRGTGYEQYF TGTGCCAGCAGCCGGGGGACAGGCTACGAGCAGTACTTC
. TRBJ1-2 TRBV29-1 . CSVEKQASGGYTF TGCAGCGTTGAAAAGCAGGCCTCTGGTGGCTACACCTTC
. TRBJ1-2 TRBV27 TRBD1 CASSSTGAGGYTF TGTGCCAGCAGTTCGACAGGGGCGGGTGGCTACACCTTC
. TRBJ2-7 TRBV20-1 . CSARDPFDRTYEQYF TGCAGTGCTAGAGATCCCTTTGACAGGACCTACGAGCAGTACTTC
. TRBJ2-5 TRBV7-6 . CASSLWTLQETQYF TGTGCCAGCAGCTTATGGACACTTCAAGAGACCCAGTACTTC
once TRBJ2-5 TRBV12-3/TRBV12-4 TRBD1 CASSLAPTGKETQYF TGTGCCAGCAGTTTAGCCCCGACAGGGAAAGAGACCCAGTACTTC
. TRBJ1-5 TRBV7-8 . CASSHGGKGQPQHF TGTGCCAGCAGCCACGGGGGCAAAGGACAGCCCCAGCATTTT
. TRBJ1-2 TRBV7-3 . CASSLIPGPSGYTF TGTGCCAGCAGCTTAATACCAGGTCCTAGTGGCTACACCTTC
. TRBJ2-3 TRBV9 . CASSPTEDTQYF TGTGCCAGCAGCCCGACAGAAGATACGCAGTATTTT
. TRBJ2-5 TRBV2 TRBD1 CASGTGGQETQYF TGTGCCAGCGGGACAGGGGGTCAAGAGACCCAGTACTTC
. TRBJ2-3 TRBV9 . CASNPTAASTDTQYF TGTGCCAGCAACCCTACCGCGGCTAGCACAGATACGCAGTATTTT
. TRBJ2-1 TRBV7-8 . CASSLDPAGINEQFF TGTGCCAGCAGCCTCGATCCCGCGGGAATTAATGAGCAGTTCTTC
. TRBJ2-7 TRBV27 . CASKGGAASEQYF TGTGCCAGCAAGGGGGGAGCCGCTAGCGAGCAGTACTTC
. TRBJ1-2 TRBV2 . CASSEFALGGYTF TGTGCCAGCAGTGAATTTGCGCTGGGAGGCTACACCTTC
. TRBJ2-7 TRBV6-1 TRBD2 CASSEPGLVIREQYF TGTGCCAGCAGCGAACCGGGACTAGTCATTAGGGAGCAGTACTTC
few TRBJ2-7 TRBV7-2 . CASSSTAYYEQYF TGTGCCAGCAGCTCGACAGCTTACTACGAGCAGTACTTC
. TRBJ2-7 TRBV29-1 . CSVEVGLAAHEQYF TGCAGCGTTGAGGTCGGTCTAGCCGCCCACGAGCAGTACTTC
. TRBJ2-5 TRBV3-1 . CASSQVAGRETQYF TGTGCCAGCAGCCAAGTGGCCGGGCGGGAGACCCAGTACTTC